Following are 13 T cell receptor beta chains from one sample sequenced in a study of blood T cell repertoires in COVID-19. Sequenced by immunoSEQ multiplex PCR; TCRdb stores in-frame clones only, minus some. The sample lists approximately 73,000 clones; roughly nine tenths were seen once. Material: peripheral blood. Receptor source: a woman aged 60-75 years with acute or convalescent COVID-19.

The CDR3: CASSSTGAKNTEAFF. DNA for the CDR3: TGTGCCAGCAGCTCTACAGGGGCGAAGAACACTGAAGCTTTCTTT. The V gene is TRBV7-2, the J gene TRBJ1-1; 7 bases are shared with TRBD1. J gave up 1 base and V 4 bases, and 6 bases lay outside the gene matches. The CDR3 sequence is 15 residues long. Germline V CDR1 and CDR2: SGHTA, FQGNSA.

This chain links TRBV28 with TRBJ2-7; maybe TRBD1 (6 bases). The germline V gene has CDR1 MDHEN and CDR2 SYDVKM. This CDR3 contains 12 residues. Between the trimmed V and J ends, which lost 10 bases and 3 bases, there was a span of 13 bases. The CDR3 DNA reads TGTGCCACCTACAGGGCTAGCTACGAGCAGTACTTC. Protein product: CATYRASYEQYF.

This sequence joins TRBV4-2 and TRBJ1-5, with D uncertain. This CDR3 region has 17 residues. The germline V gene encodes CDR1 LGHNA and CDR2 YNFKEQ. V dropped 0 bases and J dropped 10 bases, with 22 bases sitting between them. The CDR3 nucleotides read TGTGCCAGCAGCCAAGATATAGCAGGTCGCAGCGGGCTACCCCAGCATTTT. Translating it yields CASSQDIAGRSGLPQHF.

The chain couples TRBV25-1 to TRBJ1-2; perhaps TRBD1 as D (6 bases). There are 14 residues in the CDR3. Trimming shortened V by 8 bases and J by 5 bases, and 18 bases separated the two germline ends. CDR1 MGHDK and CDR2 SYGVNS come from the germline V gene. CDR3 sequence (DNA): TGTGCCAGCTCCCCCGAACAGGGAACTTATGGCTACACCTTC. As protein: CASSPEQGTYGYTF.

The rearrangement links TRBV10-2 to TRBJ2-7; 9 bases line up with TRBD2. CDR3 size: 16 residues. V lost 4 bases, J lost 2 bases, and 9 bases stayed unmatched. The V gene's germline CDR1 is WSHSY and CDR2 SAAADI. CDR3 nucleotides: TGCGCCAGCAGTGTGGGTTCTAGCGGGGTCGCCTACGAGCAGTACTTC. It specifies CASSVGSSGVAYEQYF.

The gene calls are TRBV12-3 or TRBV12-4 and TRBJ2-1; D ambiguous. Between the trimmed V and J ends, which lost 7 bases and 12 bases, there was a span of 16 bases. The CDR3 length is 12 residues. The chain's CDR3 is CASTKIPRRQFF. The CDR3 DNA follows: TGTGCCAGCACCAAAATACCGCGGCGGCAGTTCTTC.

This clone turned up a few times. CDR3 sequence (DNA): TGTGCCAGCAGCTTGGTCTTCTCAGGGGGATCCTACAATGAGCAGTTCTTC. Residues: CASSLVFSGGSYNEQFF. The chain has TRBV5-6 and TRBJ2-1; TRBD1 matches at 7 bases. Germline V lookup: CDR1 SGHDT, CDR2 YYEEEE. Germline trimming cut 0 bases from V and 1 base from J; bases unmatched to any gene: 7. This CDR3 has 17 residues.

This chain links TRBV3-1 (or the pseudogene TRBV3-2) with TRBJ2-4; 10 nucleotides agree with TRBD1. Germline V lookup: CDR1 LGHDT, CDR2 YNNKEL (reference sequence). There are 18 residues in the CDR3. V lost 1 base and J lost 0; bases outside the gene matches: 6. In DNA form, the CDR3 reads TGTGCCAGCAGCCAAGTTGGGACAGGGGCACTAGCCAAAAACATTCAGTACTTC. It is translated as CASSQVGTGALAKNIQYF.

The chain recombines TRBV18 with TRBJ2-5; maybe TRBD1 (6 bases). CDR3 size: 14 residues. Germline lookup yields CDR1 KGHSH and CDR2 LQKENI. The V and J ends lost 6 bases and 0 bases respectively, with 11 bases between them. DNA of the CDR3: TGTGCCAGCTCCAGGTACAGGGACCAAGAGACCCAGTACTTC. This sequence encodes CASSRYRDQETQYF.

CDR3 sequence: CASSFGTGVGNTIYF. Here the CDR3 DNA reads TGCGCCAGCAGCTTCGGGACAGGGGTCGGAAACACCATATATTTT. The chain employs TRBV5-1 and TRBJ1-3, with 10 bases fitting TRBD1. Germline CDR1 and CDR2: SGHRS and YFSETQ. The CDR3 is 15 residues long. With V trimmed by 2 bases and J by 4 bases, 3 bases remained unmatched.

This chain links TRBV7-2 with TRBJ2-3, with 8 bases aligning to TRBD2. V was clipped by 2 bases and J by 5 bases; unmatched bases: 3. CDR3 size: 14 residues. Per the germline V gene, CDR1 is SGHTA and CDR2 is FQGNSA. The CDR3 loop reads CASSLTGGVDTQYF. CDR3 DNA: TGTGCCAGCAGCTTAACGGGAGGGGTAGATACGCAGTATTTT.

The rearrangement uses TRBV29-1 and TRBJ1-1; 10 bases match TRBD1. V was clipped by 4 bases and J by 0 bases; unmatched bases: 8. This CDR3 has 16 amino acids. Germline-derived CDR1 and CDR2 are SQVTM and ANQGSEA. The CDR3 DNA follows: TGCAGCGTTGCATGGGGACAGGGGCCCATGAACACTGAAGCTTTCTTT. Translation: CSVAWGQGPMNTEAFF.

This chain joins TRBV5-1 and TRBJ2-5, with D tentatively TRBD2 (6 bases). The CDR3 totals 14 residues. CDR1 is SGHRS, CDR2 YFSETQ, per germline. Trimming removed 0 bases from V and 2 bases from J, with 8 bases in between. The CDR3 nucleotides are TGCGCCAGCAGCTTGGGTGCGGGGCAAGAGACCCAGTACTTC. It codes for CASSLGAGQETQYF.